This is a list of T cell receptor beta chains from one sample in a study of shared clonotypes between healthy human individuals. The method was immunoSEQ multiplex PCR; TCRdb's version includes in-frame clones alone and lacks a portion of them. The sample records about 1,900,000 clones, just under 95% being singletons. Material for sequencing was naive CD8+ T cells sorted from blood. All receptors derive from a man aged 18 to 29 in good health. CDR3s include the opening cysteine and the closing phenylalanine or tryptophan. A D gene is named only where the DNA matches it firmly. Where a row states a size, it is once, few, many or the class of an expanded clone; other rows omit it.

CDR3 DNA: TGTGCCAGCAGCTTGTCTAGCGGGGGAACCTACGAGCAGTACTTC; CDR3 protein: CASSLSSGGTYEQYF; CDR3 length: 15; V gene: TRBV5-4; D gene: TRBD2; J gene: TRBJ2-7; clone size: NA
CDR3 DNA: TGTGCCAGCAGTCAGCTCCCACTGACAGGGTACGGAAACACCATATATTTT; CDR3 protein: CASSQLPLTGYGNTIYF; CDR3 length: 17; V gene: TRBV27; D gene: TRBD1; J gene: TRBJ1-3; clone size: NA
CDR3 DNA: TGTGCCAGCTCAACCCGGACAGCAGGAGATACGCAGTATTTT; CDR3 protein: CASSTRTAGDTQYF; CDR3 length: 14; V gene: TRBV18; D gene: NA; J gene: TRBJ2-3; clone size: NA
CDR3 DNA: TGCAGCGTTGAGGGTGGTGGGGAGCTGTTTTTT; CDR3 protein: CSVEGGGELFF; CDR3 length: 11; V gene: TRBV29-1; D gene: NA; J gene: TRBJ2-2; clone size: NA
CDR3 DNA: TGTGCCAGCAGTGAAGGGACAGGGGGCGGATATGGCTACACCTTC; CDR3 protein: CASSEGTGGGYGYTF; CDR3 length: 15; V gene: TRBV2; D gene: TRBD1; J gene: TRBJ1-2; clone size: NA
CDR3 DNA: TGTGCCAGCAGTTACTCGCGGACAGTTGAGGTGCAGTACTTC; CDR3 protein: CASSYSRTVEVQYF; CDR3 length: 14; V gene: TRBV6-5; D gene: NA; J gene: TRBJ2-7; clone size: NA
CDR3 DNA: TGTGCCAGCAGCGTAGACGGGGCCCTACAAGAGACCCAGTACTTC; CDR3 protein: CASSVDGALQETQYF; CDR3 length: 15; V gene: TRBV9; D gene: NA; J gene: TRBJ2-5; clone size: NA
CDR3 DNA: TGTGCCAGCAGCGTAGGACTAGCGGGAGACGAGCAGTACTTC; CDR3 protein: CASSVGLAGDEQYF; CDR3 length: 14; V gene: TRBV9; D gene: TRBD2; J gene: TRBJ2-7; clone size: NA
CDR3 DNA: TGTGCCAGCAGCTTGTCTAGCGGGAGCGGCACAGATACGCAGTATTTT; CDR3 protein: CASSLSSGSGTDTQYF; CDR3 length: 16; V gene: TRBV7-6; D gene: TRBD2; J gene: TRBJ2-3; clone size: NA
CDR3 DNA: TGTGCCTGGTCCAGACAGGGCGGCACTGAAGCTTTCTTT; CDR3 protein: CAWSRQGGTEAFF; CDR3 length: 13; V gene: TRBV30; D gene: TRBD1; J gene: TRBJ1-1; clone size: NA
CDR3 DNA: TGTGCCAGCAGCACCCAAATCGGGGGCGGACATCTTGAAGCGAACACCGGGGAGCTGTTTTTT; CDR3 protein: CASSTQIGGGHLEANTGELFF; CDR3 length: 21; V gene: TRBV7-8; D gene: NA; J gene: TRBJ2-2; clone size: NA
CDR3 DNA: TGTGCCAGCAGTGAAGCCTATATAACGTCCCTTCAGAGCGGGGACCAATATGGCTACACCTTC; CDR3 protein: CASSEAYITSLQSGDQYGYTF; CDR3 length: 21; V gene: TRBV2; D gene: NA; J gene: TRBJ1-2; clone size: NA
CDR3 DNA: TGTGCCAGCAGTTCCGGACAGGAGGTAGCCTACGAGCAGTACTTC; CDR3 protein: CASSSGQEVAYEQYF; CDR3 length: 15; V gene: TRBV6-6; D gene: TRBD1; J gene: TRBJ2-7; clone size: NA
CDR3 DNA: TGTGCCAGCAGACCTACAGGGATTGAGCAGTTCTTC; CDR3 protein: CASRPTGIEQFF; CDR3 length: 12; V gene: TRBV13; D gene: NA; J gene: TRBJ2-1; clone size: NA
CDR3 DNA: TGTGCCAGCAGCTCTAGTGGGGGCGCTGCCAAAAACATTCAGTACTTC; CDR3 protein: CASSSSGGAAKNIQYF; CDR3 length: 16; V gene: TRBV7-9; D gene: NA; J gene: TRBJ2-4; clone size: NA
CDR3 DNA: TGTGCCAGCAGCCCAAATGCGGGGCCCCGGGGCTACGAGCAGTACTTC; CDR3 protein: CASSPNAGPRGYEQYF; CDR3 length: 16; V gene: TRBV5-6; D gene: NA; J gene: TRBJ2-7; clone size: NA
CDR3 DNA: TGTGCCAGCAGTCCGGGGACAGGGTACGCTGAGCAGTTCTTC; CDR3 protein: CASSPGTGYAEQFF; CDR3 length: 14; V gene: TRBV2; D gene: TRBD1; J gene: TRBJ2-1; clone size: NA
CDR3 DNA: TGTGCCAGCAGCTTAGCGCTGGTTATGAACACTGAAGCTTTCTTT; CDR3 protein: CASSLALVMNTEAFF; CDR3 length: 15; V gene: TRBV7-8; D gene: NA; J gene: TRBJ1-1; clone size: NA
CDR3 DNA: TGTGCCAGCAGTTTAATGTGGGCGGACTATGGCTACACCTTC; CDR3 protein: CASSLMWADYGYTF; CDR3 length: 14; V gene: TRBV28; D gene: NA; J gene: TRBJ1-2; clone size: NA
CDR3 DNA: TGTGCCAGCTCCGTGCCCCCAGGAGAGACCCAGTACTTC; CDR3 protein: CASSVPPGETQYF; CDR3 length: 13; V gene: TRBV18; D gene: NA; J gene: TRBJ2-5; clone size: NA
CDR3 DNA: TGTGCCAGCAGCCCCCGGATTGCGGATACGCAGTATTTT; CDR3 protein: CASSPRIADTQYF; CDR3 length: 13; V gene: TRBV6-5; D gene: NA; J gene: TRBJ2-3; clone size: NA
CDR3 DNA: TGTGCCTGGAGTATAGAGGGTGGACAGCCCCAGCATTTT; CDR3 protein: CAWSIEGGQPQHF; CDR3 length: 13; V gene: TRBV30; D gene: NA; J gene: TRBJ1-5; clone size: NA
CDR3 DNA: TGTGCCAGCAGCTCCAATCCCGGATACGAGCAGTACTTC; CDR3 protein: CASSSNPGYEQYF; CDR3 length: 13; V gene: TRBV5-4; D gene: NA; J gene: TRBJ2-7; clone size: NA
CDR3 DNA: TGCGCCAGCAGCCAGTTCACAGAAGGGAATCAGCCCCAGCATTTT; CDR3 protein: CASSQFTEGNQPQHF; CDR3 length: 15; V gene: TRBV4-1; D gene: NA; J gene: TRBJ1-5; clone size: NA
CDR3 DNA: TGTGCCAGCAGCCTGCACCCCTTGAACACTGAAGCTTTCTTT; CDR3 protein: CASSLHPLNTEAFF; CDR3 length: 14; V gene: TRBV6-5; D gene: NA; J gene: TRBJ1-1; clone size: once
CDR3 DNA: TGTGCCAGCAGCTTACAGGGTGGGTCCTACAATGAGCAGTTCTTC; CDR3 protein: CASSLQGGSYNEQFF; CDR3 length: 15; V gene: TRBV7-8; D gene: NA; J gene: TRBJ2-1; clone size: once
CDR3 DNA: TGTGCCAGCAGCCTTGCGGGGATTGGTGATACGCAGTATTTT; CDR3 protein: CASSLAGIGDTQYF; CDR3 length: 14; V gene: TRBV9; D gene: NA; J gene: TRBJ2-3; clone size: NA
CDR3 DNA: TGTGCCAGCAGCTCGGGGGCAGGGTTGGTCACCGGGGAGCTGTTTTTT; CDR3 protein: CASSSGAGLVTGELFF; CDR3 length: 16; V gene: TRBV7-9; D gene: NA; J gene: TRBJ2-2; clone size: NA
CDR3 DNA: TGTGCCATCAGTGCCTGGGACGGTAGCTCCTACGAGCAGTACTTC; CDR3 protein: CAISAWDGSSYEQYF; CDR3 length: 15; V gene: TRBV10-3; D gene: NA; J gene: TRBJ2-7; clone size: NA
CDR3 DNA: TGTGCCAGCAGCTTAGAGGGGCCCTACAATGAGCAGTTCTTC; CDR3 protein: CASSLEGPYNEQFF; CDR3 length: 14; V gene: TRBV7-9; D gene: NA; J gene: TRBJ2-1; clone size: once
CDR3 DNA: TGTGCCACCAGCCCTTCTCTCCGCCTGACTCTTTACGACGAGCAGTACTTC; CDR3 protein: CATSPSLRLTLYDEQYF; CDR3 length: 17; V gene: TRBV15; D gene: NA; J gene: TRBJ2-7; clone size: NA
CDR3 DNA: TGTGCCAGCAGTTCCCAGGACAGCCCCTCCTACGAGCAGTACTTC; CDR3 protein: CASSSQDSPSYEQYF; CDR3 length: 15; V gene: TRBV27; D gene: NA; J gene: TRBJ2-7; clone size: NA
CDR3 DNA: TGTGCCTGGAGTGTACTAGGGTACGAGCAGTACTTC; CDR3 protein: CAWSVLGYEQYF; CDR3 length: 12; V gene: TRBV30; D gene: NA; J gene: TRBJ2-7; clone size: NA
CDR3 DNA: TGTGCCAGCAGCTTGTGGGACAAGAACACCGGGGAGCTGTTTTTT; CDR3 protein: CASSLWDKNTGELFF; CDR3 length: 15; V gene: TRBV7-9; D gene: NA; J gene: TRBJ2-2; clone size: NA
CDR3 DNA: TGTGCCAGCAGTTACAATGAGGAGGCCGGGCAGTACTTC; CDR3 protein: CASSYNEEAGQYF; CDR3 length: 13; V gene: TRBV6-5; D gene: NA; J gene: TRBJ2-7; clone size: NA
CDR3 DNA: TGTGCCTGGAACACAGGGGGCGGGTCACCCCTCCACTTT; CDR3 protein: CAWNTGGGSPLHF; CDR3 length: 13; V gene: TRBV30; D gene: TRBD1; J gene: TRBJ1-6; clone size: NA
CDR3 DNA: TGTGCCAGCAGCGCCACCGGGACTTACCAAGAGACCCAGTACTTC; CDR3 protein: CASSATGTYQETQYF; CDR3 length: 15; V gene: TRBV9; D gene: NA; J gene: TRBJ2-5; clone size: NA
CDR3 DNA: TGCGCCAGCAGCCAACCGGACAGCTCCTTAGTAGGTGGCTACACCTTC; CDR3 protein: CASSQPDSSLVGGYTF; CDR3 length: 16; V gene: TRBV4-1; D gene: NA; J gene: TRBJ1-2; clone size: NA
CDR3 DNA: TGCGCCAGCAGCCAAGTAGGAGAACGGCGCACAGATACGCAGTATTTT; CDR3 protein: CASSQVGERRTDTQYF; CDR3 length: 16; V gene: TRBV4-3; D gene: NA; J gene: TRBJ2-3; clone size: NA
CDR3 DNA: TGTGCCAGCAGCTCGACAGGGGGGAACTATGGCTACACCTTC; CDR3 protein: CASSSTGGNYGYTF; CDR3 length: 14; V gene: TRBV5-5; D gene: TRBD1; J gene: TRBJ1-2; clone size: NA
CDR3 DNA: TGTGCCATCAGGCCGGGACTAGCGGGTTACGAGCAGTACTTC; CDR3 protein: CAIRPGLAGYEQYF; CDR3 length: 14; V gene: TRBV10-3; D gene: TRBD2; J gene: TRBJ2-7; clone size: NA
CDR3 DNA: TGTGCCTGGAGTGTCGGGGTCGGGACTGAAGCTTTCTTT; CDR3 protein: CAWSVGVGTEAFF; CDR3 length: 13; V gene: TRBV30; D gene: NA; J gene: TRBJ1-1; clone size: NA
CDR3 DNA: TGTGCCAGCAGCTTACTACTGCTTGGCGAGCAGTACTTC; CDR3 protein: CASSLLLLGEQYF; CDR3 length: 13; V gene: TRBV7-2; D gene: NA; J gene: TRBJ2-7; clone size: NA